This T cell receptor beta chain was retrieved from a study of memory CD4+ T cells and cytomegalovirus serostatus. Overall study: This sample comes from healthy Belgian adults, fewer than 10 CMV seropositive, 24 seronegative. Study-wide points: CD4+ memory repertoires contained about two fifths of the roughly 160 reported CMV TCRbeta sequences.

The length of the CDR3 is 13 residues. Germline CDR1 is SGHDT and CDR2 is YYEEEE. Trimming removed 4 bases at V and 5 bases at J, with 7 bases between. This table comes from immunoSEQ multiplex PCR, and its TCRdb copy is limited to in-frame clones, with some not included. The data show tens of thousands of clones, about 70% seen once. The sort gate was single viable CD3+CD4+CD8-CD45RO+ cells for memory CD4+ T cells. Comments on this clone: Its antigen is undetermined.

The chain combines TRBV5-6 with TRBJ2-6; D remains ambiguous. The clonotype originates from an adult in good health and CMV-seropositive. Input material: memory CD4+ T cells from blood. This CDR3 reads CASSITWANVLTF. The CDR3 DNA is TGTGCCAGCAGCATAACTTGGGCCAACGTCCTGACTTTC.